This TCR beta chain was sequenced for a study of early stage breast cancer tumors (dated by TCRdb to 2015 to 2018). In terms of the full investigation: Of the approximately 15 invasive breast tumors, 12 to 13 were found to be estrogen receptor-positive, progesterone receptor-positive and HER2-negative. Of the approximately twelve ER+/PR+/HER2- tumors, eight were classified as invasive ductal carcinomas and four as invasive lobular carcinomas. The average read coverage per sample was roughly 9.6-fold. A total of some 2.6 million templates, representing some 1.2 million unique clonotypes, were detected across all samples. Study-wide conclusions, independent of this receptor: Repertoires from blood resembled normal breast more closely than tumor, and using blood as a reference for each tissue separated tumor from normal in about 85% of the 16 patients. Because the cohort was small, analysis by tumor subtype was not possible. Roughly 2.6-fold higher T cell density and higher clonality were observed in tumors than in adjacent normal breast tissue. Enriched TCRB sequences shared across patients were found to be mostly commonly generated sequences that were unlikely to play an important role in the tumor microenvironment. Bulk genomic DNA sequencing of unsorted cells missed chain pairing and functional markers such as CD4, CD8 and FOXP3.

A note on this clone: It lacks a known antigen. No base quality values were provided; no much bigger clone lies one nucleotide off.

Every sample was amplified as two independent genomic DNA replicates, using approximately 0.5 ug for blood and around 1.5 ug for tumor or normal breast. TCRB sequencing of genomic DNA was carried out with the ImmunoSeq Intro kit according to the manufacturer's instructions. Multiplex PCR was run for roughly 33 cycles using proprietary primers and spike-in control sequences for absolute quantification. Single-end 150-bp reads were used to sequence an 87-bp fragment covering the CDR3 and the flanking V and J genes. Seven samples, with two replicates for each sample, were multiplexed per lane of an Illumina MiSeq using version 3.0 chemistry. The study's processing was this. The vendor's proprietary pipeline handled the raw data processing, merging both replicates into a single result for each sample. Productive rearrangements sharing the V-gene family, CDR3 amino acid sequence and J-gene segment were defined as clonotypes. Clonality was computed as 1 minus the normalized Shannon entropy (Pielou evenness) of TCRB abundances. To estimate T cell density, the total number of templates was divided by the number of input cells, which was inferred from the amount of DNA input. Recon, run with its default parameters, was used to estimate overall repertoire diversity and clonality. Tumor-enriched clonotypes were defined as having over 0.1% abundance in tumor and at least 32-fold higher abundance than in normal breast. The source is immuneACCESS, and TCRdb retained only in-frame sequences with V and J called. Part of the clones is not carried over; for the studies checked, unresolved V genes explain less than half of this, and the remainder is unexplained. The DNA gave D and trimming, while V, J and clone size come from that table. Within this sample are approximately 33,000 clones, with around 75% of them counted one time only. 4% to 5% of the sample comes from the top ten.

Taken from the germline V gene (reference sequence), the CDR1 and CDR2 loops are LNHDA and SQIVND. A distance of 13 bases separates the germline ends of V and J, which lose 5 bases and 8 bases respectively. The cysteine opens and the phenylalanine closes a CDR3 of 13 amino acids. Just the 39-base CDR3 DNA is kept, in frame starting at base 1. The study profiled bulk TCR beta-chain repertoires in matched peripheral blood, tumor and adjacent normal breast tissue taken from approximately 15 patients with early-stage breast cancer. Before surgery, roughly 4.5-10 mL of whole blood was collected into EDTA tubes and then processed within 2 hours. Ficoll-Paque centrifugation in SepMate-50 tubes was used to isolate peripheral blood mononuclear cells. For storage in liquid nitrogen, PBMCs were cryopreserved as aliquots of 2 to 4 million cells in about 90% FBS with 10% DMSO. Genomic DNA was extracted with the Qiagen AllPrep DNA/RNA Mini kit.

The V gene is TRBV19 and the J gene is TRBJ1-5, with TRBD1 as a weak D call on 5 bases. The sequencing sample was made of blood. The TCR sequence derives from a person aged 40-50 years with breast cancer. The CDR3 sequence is CASSPRVGEPQHF. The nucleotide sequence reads TGTGCCAGTAGTCCCAGGGTTGGAGAGCCCCAGCATTTT.